The clone carrying this T cell receptor (beta chain) was picked up a small number of times. Its target is unknown. The data stem from a study of T-cell memory formation after mild COVID-19. 5'RACE with constant-segment primers yielded barcoded, UMI-tagged TCR alpha and TCR beta cDNA libraries. TCRdb processed the 5' RACE reads anew with MiXCR; each CDR3 protein has one entry. The table has 300,000 to 400,000 distinct CDR3 sequences, about 15% seen once. The CDR3 length is 17 residues. The V end was cut by 4 bases, the J end by 1 base, with 17 bases between. The germline gives CDR1 SGHTA, CDR2 FQGNSA. Study conclusions and caveats: Memory sampled before infection contained some responding clones, suggesting cross-reactive memory joined. Whereas later expanders leaned CD4+, clones contracting day 15 to 85 showed a balanced CD4/CD8 makeup.

Sequencing was performed on PBMCs or a T cell subset sorted from them (not recorded which). The chain uses TRBV7-2 and TRBJ2-1, with a possible D match to TRBD2 (5 bases). The sequence came from a man aged 18 to 35 who had mild COVID-19 (a few samples of this study predate the infection). Cell type and time point are not known. The CDR3 loop reads CASSSSGSVGSYNEQFF. CDR3 sequence (DNA): TGTGCCAGCAGCTCGTCGGGGTCGGTCGGGTCCTACAATGAGCAGTTCTTC. The whole variable domain, remainder taken from reference TRBV7-2 and TRBJ2-1, is GAGVSQSPSNKVTEKGKDVELRCDPISGHTALYWYRQSLGQGLEFLIYFQGNSAPDKSGLPSDRFSAERTGGSVSTLTIQRTQQEDSAVYLCASSSSGSVGSYNEQFFGPGTRLTVL.